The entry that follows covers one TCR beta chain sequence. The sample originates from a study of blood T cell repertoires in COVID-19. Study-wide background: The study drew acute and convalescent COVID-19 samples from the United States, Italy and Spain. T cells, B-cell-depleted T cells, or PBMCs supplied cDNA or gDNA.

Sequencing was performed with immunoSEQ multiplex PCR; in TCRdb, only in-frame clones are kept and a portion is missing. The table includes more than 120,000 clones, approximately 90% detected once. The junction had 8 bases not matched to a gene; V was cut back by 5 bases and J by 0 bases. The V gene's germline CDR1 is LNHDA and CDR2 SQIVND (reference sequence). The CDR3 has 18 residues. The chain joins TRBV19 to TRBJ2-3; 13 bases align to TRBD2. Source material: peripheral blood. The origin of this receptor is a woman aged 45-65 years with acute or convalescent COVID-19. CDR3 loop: CASSSGTSGVTSTDTQYF. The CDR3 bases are TGTGCCAGTAGTTCCGGGACTAGCGGGGTTACTAGCACAGATACGCAGTATTTT.